These 22 T cell receptor beta chains share one sample of origin, sequenced in a study of spatial heterogeneity in lung cancer. Study results and caveats: Tumors with more nonsynonymous mutations had more expanded intratumoral alpha and beta TCRs.

The time point was: sample taken at primary tumor resection. TCRdb independently ran MiXCR on the 5' RACE reads; one entry per CDR3 protein. Here the sample spans about 1,900 distinct CDR3 sequences, 7.5% to 9.5% being singletons. Their antigen targets remain unknown. Here the sequenced sample was lung tumor tissue, taken at surgery. The receptors here all came from a male donor with early-stage non-small cell lung cancer.

CDR3 DNA: TGCAGTGCTACAACATTGATAGCGGGGTTGGGAGGAGAGACCCAGTACTTC. Translating it yields CSATTLIAGLGGETQYF. The genes are TRBV20-1 and TRBJ2-5; 8 positions match TRBD2. The germline CDR1 and CDR2 sequences are DFQATT and SNEGSKA (reference sequence). The length of the CDR3 is 17 residues. The V gene end was trimmed by 4 bases and the J gene end by 4 bases; junction bases not matched to a gene: 17.

The chain uses TRBV28 and TRBJ2-2, with D unresolved. The germline V and J ends were trimmed by 6 bases and 5 bases, with 13 bases remaining between them. Germline-derived CDR1 and CDR2 are MDHEN and SYDVKM. The CDR3 runs 14 residues. DNA of the CDR3: TGTGCCAGCAGCTTAGTGGGTCCGACCGGGGAGCTGTTTTTT. It specifies CASSLVGPTGELFF.

This clonotype was recorded at least ten times. The rearrangement uses TRBV28 and TRBJ2-1; a weak D match, TRBD1 (6 bases). The CDR3 has 14 residues. V was trimmed by 6 bases and J by 3 bases, leaving 12 bases between them. Germline values: CDR1 MDHEN, CDR2 SYDVKM. The CDR3 sequence: CASRPPDSYNEQFF. The DNA of the CDR3 is TGTGCCAGCAGGCCTCCGGACAGCTACAATGAGCAGTTCTTC.

This clonotype is termed medium-sized. Here the CDR3 DNA reads TGTGCCAGCAGCCGAGGGGGGCCAGAGACCCAGTACTTC. It translates to CASSRGGPETQYF. The rearrangement joins TRBV7-2 to TRBJ2-5; D tentatively fits TRBD1 or TRBD2 (6 bases each). The CDR3 contains 13 residues. The V end lost 5 bases, the J end lost 4 bases, and 11 bases lay between the germline ends. Germline loops: CDR1 SGHTA, CDR2 FQGNSA.

Within the sample, this clonotype is medium-sized. This chain joins TRBV5-5 and TRBJ2-5; no clear D gene. V was cut by 4 bases and J by 5 bases, with 9 bases left in between. Germline V CDR1 and CDR2: SGHKS, YYEKEE (reference sequence). This CDR3 contains 12 residues. The CDR3 here is CASSRNMETQYF. In nucleotides, the CDR3 is TGTGCCAGCAGCCGGAACATGGAGACCCAGTACTTC.

This clonotype is medium-sized. The J gene is TRBJ2-1, the V gene TRBV9; TRBD2 matches at 7 bases. Germline lookup yields CDR1 SGDLS and CDR2 YYNGEE. The CDR3 is made up of 15 amino acids. J was trimmed by 3 bases and V by 2 bases; bases with no gene match: 5. The CDR3, as DNA: TGTGCCAGCAGCGTTACTAGCGAGATCTACAATGAGCAGTTCTTC. Encoded protein: CASSVTSEIYNEQFF.

By frequency in the sample, this clonotype is medium-sized. J is TRBJ2-7 and V is TRBV20-1; no firm D call. This CDR3 is built from 13 residues. V was pared by 0 bases and J by 4 bases, with 10 bases between. Germline values: CDR1 DFQATT, CDR2 SNEGSKA (reference sequence). CDR3 region: CSARDSPNYEQYF. DNA of the CDR3: TGCAGTGCTAGAGATTCACCTAATTACGAGCAGTACTTC.

The chain combines TRBV4-3 with TRBJ2-2, with TRBD1 matching 8 bases. The CDR3 length is 18 residues. Germline values: CDR1 LGHNA, CDR2 YSLEER. V shed 2 bases and J 4 bases; nucleotides not matched to a gene: 12. CDR3 in DNA: TGCGCCAGCAGCCAACTCTCAGGACAGGGTGTAGGCACCGGGGAGCTGTTTTTT. It specifies CASSQLSGQGVGTGELFF.

In its sample, this clonotype is medium-sized. The CDR3 DNA reads TGCGCCAGCAGCCGAGTGCCTGGGACAGGGGGCAGTGATAATGAAAAACTGTTTTTT. Translating it yields CASSRVPGTGGSDNEKLFF. This chain joins TRBV4-1 and TRBJ1-4; 12 bases fit TRBD1. CDR3 length: 19 residues. CDR1 and CDR2 from the germline V gene are MGHRA and YSYEKL. After removal of 4 bases from V and 4 bases from J, the junction contained 13 bases not matched to a gene.

This clonotype is medium-sized by share. The CDR3 nucleotides are TGTGCCAGCAGCTTAGCGTTGGGGAAGTACCAAGAGACCCAGTACTTC. This translates into CASSLALGKYQETQYF. V usage is TRBV7-8 and J usage is TRBJ2-5; D gene ambiguous. The V and J ends lost 0 bases and 0 bases respectively, with 11 bases between them. The CDR3 runs 16 residues. Germline loops: CDR1 SGHVS, CDR2 FQNEAQ.

By share, this clonotype ranks as medium-sized. This chain links TRBV4-1 with TRBJ2-1, with D possibly being TRBD2 (5 bases). Trimming left V 1 base short and J 1 base short, with 11 bases between. Germline assignment: CDR1 MGHRA and CDR2 YSYEKL. The CDR3 totals 16 residues. This CDR3 reads CASSQGLSGSYNEQFF. DNA for the CDR3: TGCGCCAGCAGCCAAGGTCTCAGCGGATCCTACAATGAGCAGTTCTTC.

This clonotype is large (0.1 to 1%). CDR3 coding DNA: TGTGCCAGCAGTGACTTGAGCTCCTACGAGCAGTACTTC. It codes for CASSDLSSYEQYF. The chain links TRBV2 to TRBJ2-7; D uncertain. The CDR3 length is 13 residues. Trimming cost V 3 bases and J 0 bases, with 6 bases left between them. Germline V gene sequence: CDR1 SNHLY, CDR2 FYNNEI.

By sample share, this clonotype is medium-sized (0.01 to 0.1%). V usage is TRBV18 and J usage is TRBJ1-2; D might be TRBD1 (5 bases). CDR1 is KGHSH, CDR2 LQKENI, per germline. Trimming took off 3 bases at V and 7 bases at J, with 21 bases between the two ends. The CDR3 runs 16 residues. CDR3 in DNA: TGTGCCAGCTCACCCTTTATGGACGAAGGGGCGTCTGGCTACACCTTC. It encodes CASSPFMDEGASGYTF.

This clonotype ranks as medium-sized. This chain uses TRBV10-1 with TRBJ2-3; possibly TRBD1 for D (5 bases). Germline values: CDR1 WNHNN, CDR2 SYGVQD (reference sequence). The V end lost 3 bases, the J end lost 7 bases, and 11 bases lay between the germline ends. There are 13 residues in the CDR3. The CDR3: CASSEPDTHTQYF. The CDR3 DNA sequence: TGCGCCAGCAGTGAACCGGACACTCATACGCAGTATTTT.

This clonotype appeared many times. V usage is TRBV20-1 and J usage is TRBJ1-6; 7 bases match TRBD1. Germline V gene lookup returns CDR1 DFQATT and CDR2 SNEGSKA (reference sequence). CDR3 length: 15 amino acids. The V segment lost 2 bases and the J segment 7 bases; nucleotides outside the gene matches: 8. The DNA for the CDR3 is TGCAGTGCTAGACAACAGGGACAGCGGAATTCACCCCTCCACTTT. This codes for CSARQQGQRNSPLHF.

This clonotype was detected many times. The V and J genes are TRBV12-3 or TRBV12-4 and TRBJ2-5; no clear D gene. This CDR3 spans 14 amino acids. V lost 8 bases, J lost 2 bases, and 15 bases lay in between. CDR3 coding DNA: TGTGCCAGCTCCATTCCAGAGAAACAAGAGACCCAGTACTTC. Translated: CASSIPEKQETQYF.

This clonotype was counted only a few times. The chain joins TRBV6-1 to TRBJ1-3; D is perhaps TRBD1 (5 bases). Trimming removed 5 bases from V and 4 bases from J, with 12 bases in between. CDR3 length equals 14 residues. From germline, CDR1 is MNHNS and CDR2 SASEGT. The CDR3 DNA reads TGTGCCAGCAGTCTTTGGGGGTACGGAAACACCATATATTTT. It is translated as CASSLWGYGNTIYF.

Within the sample, this clonotype is medium-sized. The V call is TRBV29-1, the J call TRBJ2-7, with D possibly TRBD2 on 6 matching bases. There are 11 residues in the CDR3. The germline V gene has CDR1 SQVTM and CDR2 ANQGSEA. Trimming stripped 7 bases from V and 4 bases from J, with 11 bases between. The CDR3 spells CSAHGGYEQYF. CDR3 coding DNA: TGCAGCGCTCACGGGGGTTACGAGCAGTACTTC.

The rearrangement links TRBV7-2 to TRBJ2-3; 7 nucleotides match TRBD1. This CDR3 comprises 14 residues. The J segment lost 4 bases and the V segment lost 1 base, leaving 2 bases of the junction unmatched. Germline assignment: CDR1 SGHTA and CDR2 FQGNSA. CDR3: CASSLGDRPDTQYF. The CDR3 region has the DNA TGTGCCAGCAGCTTAGGGGACAGACCAGATACGCAGTATTTT.

This clonotype is labeled medium-sized. This sequence joins TRBV28 and TRBJ2-5; 10 positions match TRBD2. The junction had 11 bases not matched to a gene; V was cut back by 2 bases and J by 2 bases. This CDR3 spans 18 amino acids. Germline V gene data show CDR1 as MDHEN and CDR2 as SYDVKM. CDR3 protein: CASSLLLAGRTEQETQYF. DNA of the CDR3: TGTGCCAGCAGTTTACTACTAGCGGGAAGGACAGAACAAGAGACCCAGTACTTC.

This clonotype was recorded at least ten times. The V and J genes are TRBV10-3 and TRBJ2-7; 7 nucleotides match TRBD1. Germline trimming cut 10 bases from V and 5 bases from J; bases unmatched to any gene: 11. Per the germline V gene, CDR1 is ENHRY and CDR2 is SYGVKD. This CDR3 is built from 13 residues. This chain's CDR3 is CATKGPQGDEQYF. The CDR3 region has the DNA TGTGCCACAAAGGGCCCTCAGGGGGACGAGCAGTACTTC.

CDR3 sequence (DNA): TGCGCCAGCAGCAGAACAGGGGTCGCCTACAATGAGCAGTTCTTC. Protein sequence: CASSRTGVAYNEQFF. The chain uses TRBV5-1 and TRBJ2-1; 7 nucleotides align to TRBD1. This CDR3 region has 15 residues. V trimming: 4 bases; J trimming: 2 bases; junction bases outside the gene matches: 6. CDR1 is SGHRS and CDR2 is YFSETQ in the germline V gene.